A selection of T cell receptor beta chains follows, all from one sample in a study of cytomegalovirus exposure and HLA in healthy donors. Produced via immunoSEQ multiplex PCR; TCRdb's table is partial and in-frame only. The table records around 120,000 clones, 65% to 75% of them present only once. The source material was PBMCs. These receptors all come from a man in his forties in good health and CMV-seropositive. Each CDR3 is given with its conserved first and last residue. Each record gives: D gene, clone size, V gene, J gene, CDR3 protein, CDR3 DNA. A D gene is named only where the DNA matches it firmly. Clone size is not always given. Where it is, it says once, few, many or a class for expanded clones.

d_call: TRBD2
clone_size: -
v_call: TRBV4-1
j_call: TRBJ2-1
cdr3_aa: CASSRAGTSGPRNEQFF
cdr3_nt: TGCGCCAGCAGCCGGGCGGGGACTAGCGGGCCTAGAAATGAGCAGTTCTTC

d_call: -
clone_size: -
v_call: TRBV4-3
j_call: TRBJ1-1
cdr3_aa: CASSQDRWQANTEAFF
cdr3_nt: TGCGCCAGCAGCCAAGATCGGTGGCAGGCGAACACTGAAGCTTTCTTT

d_call: TRBD2
clone_size: -
v_call: TRBV29-1
j_call: TRBJ2-2
cdr3_aa: CSVGLADTGELFF
cdr3_nt: TGCAGCGTGGGACTAGCGGATACCGGGGAGCTGTTTTTT

d_call: -
clone_size: -
v_call: TRBV5-4
j_call: TRBJ1-1
cdr3_aa: CATYKQGTDTEAFF
cdr3_nt: TGTGCCACCTATAAACAGGGCACGGACACTGAAGCTTTCTTT

d_call: -
clone_size: few
v_call: TRBV27
j_call: TRBJ2-5
cdr3_aa: CASSFNRGETQYF
cdr3_nt: TGTGCCAGCAGTTTTAATCGGGGGGAGACCCAGTACTTC

d_call: TRBD2
clone_size: -
v_call: TRBV5-8
j_call: TRBJ2-3
cdr3_aa: CASSSRLAGVSDTQYF
cdr3_nt: TGTGCCAGCAGCTCTCGACTAGCGGGAGTCTCAGATACGCAGTATTTT

d_call: TRBD1
clone_size: -
v_call: TRBV28
j_call: TRBJ2-3
cdr3_aa: CASSLDRGLDTQYF
cdr3_nt: TGTGCCAGCAGTCTGGACAGGGGGCTAGATACGCAGTATTTT

d_call: TRBD1
clone_size: -
v_call: TRBV5-8
j_call: TRBJ1-2
cdr3_aa: CASSALGQGATNYGYTF
cdr3_nt: TGTGCCAGCAGTGCATTGGGACAGGGGGCGACTAACTATGGCTACACCTTC

d_call: -
clone_size: once
v_call: TRBV7-3
j_call: TRBJ1-2
cdr3_aa: CASSLRGFDGYTF
cdr3_nt: TGTGCCAGCAGCTTACGGGGGTTCGATGGCTACACCTTC

d_call: -
clone_size: -
v_call: TRBV27
j_call: TRBJ2-5
cdr3_aa: CASSLSGATQYF
cdr3_nt: TGTGCCAGCAGTTTAAGTGGGGCGACCCAGTACTTC

d_call: -
clone_size: -
v_call: TRBV2
j_call: TRBJ2-3
cdr3_aa: CASSSTDTQYF
cdr3_nt: TGTGCCAGTTCTAGCACAGATACGCAGTATTTT

d_call: -
clone_size: -
v_call: TRBV2
j_call: TRBJ2-7
cdr3_aa: CASSDMRVSYEQYF
cdr3_nt: TGTGCCAGCAGTGATATGAGGGTTTCCTACGAGCAGTACTTC

d_call: -
clone_size: -
v_call: TRBV5-4
j_call: TRBJ2-5
cdr3_aa: CASSLLREETQYF
cdr3_nt: TGTGCCAGCAGCTTGCTCAGGGAAGAGACCCAGTACTTC

d_call: TRBD2
clone_size: -
v_call: TRBV6-1
j_call: TRBJ2-7
cdr3_aa: CASSESAGGPYEQYF
cdr3_nt: TGTGCCAGCAGTGAGTCAGCGGGAGGACCCTACGAGCAGTACTTC

d_call: TRBD2
clone_size: -
v_call: TRBV5-5
j_call: TRBJ2-4
cdr3_aa: CASSLGLAGGDIQYF
cdr3_nt: TGTGCCAGCAGCTTGGGACTAGCGGGAGGGGACATTCAGTACTTC

d_call: -
clone_size: once
v_call: TRBV27
j_call: TRBJ2-1
cdr3_aa: CASSPTPSSYNEQFF
cdr3_nt: TGTGCCAGCAGTCCGACACCAAGCTCCTACAATGAGCAGTTCTTC

d_call: -
clone_size: -
v_call: TRBV9
j_call: TRBJ2-3
cdr3_aa: CASSVDGESTDTQYF
cdr3_nt: TGTGCCAGCAGCGTAGACGGGGAGTCCACAGATACGCAGTATTTT

d_call: -
clone_size: -
v_call: TRBV21-1
j_call: TRBJ1-5
cdr3_aa: CASERGGRSNQPQHF
cdr3_nt: TGTGCCAGCGAAAGGGGGGGGCGTAGCAATCAGCCCCAGCATTTT

d_call: TRBD2
clone_size: -
v_call: TRBV9
j_call: TRBJ2-1
cdr3_aa: CASSLSGRASHNEQFF
cdr3_nt: TGTGCCAGCAGCCTTAGCGGGAGGGCTTCCCACAATGAGCAGTTCTTC

d_call: TRBD1
clone_size: -
v_call: TRBV2
j_call: TRBJ1-5
cdr3_aa: CASSGQGMAQPQHF
cdr3_nt: TGTGCCAGCAGTGGACAGGGCATGGCTCAGCCCCAGCATTTT

d_call: TRBD1
clone_size: few
v_call: TRBV6-5
j_call: TRBJ2-7
cdr3_aa: CASSYSIGDRAYEQYF
cdr3_nt: TGTGCCAGCAGTTACTCAATTGGGGACAGGGCCTACGAGCAGTACTTC

d_call: -
clone_size: -
v_call: TRBV7-3
j_call: TRBJ1-4
cdr3_aa: CASSSGIDEKLFF
cdr3_nt: TGTGCCAGCAGTTCAGGGATAGATGAAAAACTGTTTTTT

d_call: -
clone_size: -
v_call: TRBV6-1
j_call: TRBJ1-3
cdr3_aa: CASSEAAYSGNTIYF
cdr3_nt: TGTGCCAGCAGTGAGGCGGCCTATTCTGGAAACACCATATATTTT

d_call: TRBD1
clone_size: -
v_call: TRBV5-1
j_call: TRBJ1-1
cdr3_aa: CASSPAGQIMNTEAFF
cdr3_nt: TGCGCCAGCAGCCCGGCGGGACAGATAATGAACACTGAAGCTTTCTTT

d_call: -
clone_size: -
v_call: TRBV10-1
j_call: TRBJ2-3
cdr3_aa: CASSEGETPDTQYF
cdr3_nt: TGCGCCAGCAGTGAAGGGGAAACTCCAGATACGCAGTATTTT

d_call: -
clone_size: few
v_call: TRBV6-6
j_call: TRBJ1-3
cdr3_aa: CASKTGSGNTIYF
cdr3_nt: TGTGCCAGCAAGACGGGTAGTGGAAACACCATATATTTT

d_call: TRBD2
clone_size: -
v_call: TRBV5-1
j_call: TRBJ2-2
cdr3_aa: CASTLTSGNTGELFF
cdr3_nt: TGCGCCAGCACCCTGACTAGCGGCAACACCGGGGAGCTGTTTTTT

d_call: -
clone_size: -
v_call: TRBV9
j_call: TRBJ2-2
cdr3_aa: CASSVGTSAGELFF
cdr3_nt: TGTGCCAGCAGCGTAGGGACATCGGCCGGGGAGCTGTTTTTT

d_call: TRBD2
clone_size: -
v_call: TRBV5-6
j_call: TRBJ2-4
cdr3_aa: CASSLTWEGAKNIQYF
cdr3_nt: TGTGCCAGCAGCTTGACGTGGGAGGGAGCCAAAAACATTCAGTACTTC

d_call: TRBD2
clone_size: -
v_call: TRBV7-6
j_call: TRBJ2-7
cdr3_aa: CASSPRTSGLDSYEQYF
cdr3_nt: TGTGCCAGCAGCCCCCGGACTAGCGGGCTCGATTCCTACGAGCAGTACTTC

d_call: -
clone_size: -
v_call: TRBV5-6
j_call: TRBJ1-2
cdr3_aa: CASSHTGSIRYTF
cdr3_nt: TGTGCCAGCAGCCACACAGGGTCCATACGCTACACCTTC

d_call: -
clone_size: -
v_call: TRBV10-3
j_call: TRBJ2-2
cdr3_aa: CAISESGSNTGELFF
cdr3_nt: TGTGCCATCAGTGAGTCGGGCAGTAACACCGGGGAGCTGTTTTTT

d_call: TRBD2
clone_size: -
v_call: TRBV4-3
j_call: TRBJ2-5
cdr3_aa: CASSQEITGGETQYF
cdr3_nt: TGCGCCAGCAGCCAAGAAATTACCGGGGGGGAGACCCAGTACTTC

d_call: TRBD2
clone_size: -
v_call: TRBV28
j_call: TRBJ2-1
cdr3_aa: CASRVTSGRIHEQFF
cdr3_nt: TGTGCCAGCAGGGTTACTAGCGGGAGGATCCATGAGCAGTTCTTC

d_call: -
clone_size: few
v_call: TRBV10-3
j_call: TRBJ1-5
cdr3_aa: CAISDGQGLGQPQHF
cdr3_nt: TGTGCCATCAGTGACGGGCAGGGACTGGGTCAGCCCCAGCATTTT

d_call: -
clone_size: -
v_call: TRBV11-2
j_call: TRBJ2-4
cdr3_aa: CASSLAGARSNIQYF
cdr3_nt: TGTGCCAGCAGCTTAGCGGGAGCTAGGTCGAACATTCAGTACTTC

d_call: TRBD2
clone_size: -
v_call: TRBV4-2
j_call: TRBJ2-5
cdr3_aa: CASSQDLAAGVRVTQYF
cdr3_nt: TGTGCCAGCAGCCAAGATCTCGCAGCGGGAGTTCGAGTGACCCAGTACTTC

d_call: -
clone_size: -
v_call: TRBV5-1
j_call: TRBJ2-3
cdr3_aa: CASSLGAATDTQYF
cdr3_nt: TGCGCCAGCAGCTTGGGGGCCGCCACAGATACGCAGTATTTT

d_call: TRBD2
clone_size: -
v_call: TRBV7-3
j_call: TRBJ2-3
cdr3_aa: CASRGLAGAEDTQYF
cdr3_nt: TGTGCCAGCAGGGGACTAGCGGGAGCAGAAGATACGCAGTATTTT

d_call: TRBD1
clone_size: once
v_call: TRBV7-3
j_call: TRBJ1-1
cdr3_aa: CASSPQKGASSEAFF
cdr3_nt: TGTGCCAGCAGCCCTCAAAAGGGGGCCAGCTCTGAAGCTTTCTTT

d_call: -
clone_size: -
v_call: TRBV5-8
j_call: TRBJ1-5
cdr3_aa: CASSLGFDQPQHF
cdr3_nt: TGTGCCAGCAGCTTGGGTTTCGATCAGCCCCAGCATTTT

d_call: -
clone_size: -
v_call: TRBV27
j_call: TRBJ2-1
cdr3_aa: CASSPTWTPYNEQFF
cdr3_nt: TGTGCCAGCAGTCCGACATGGACTCCCTACAATGAGCAGTTCTTC

d_call: -
clone_size: -
v_call: TRBV19
j_call: TRBJ1-1
cdr3_aa: CASSIAGSTKAAFF
cdr3_nt: TGTGCCAGTAGTATTGCGGGTTCTACCAAAGCGGCTTTCTTT

d_call: -
clone_size: -
v_call: TRBV11-2
j_call: TRBJ2-2
cdr3_aa: CASSSNAREAGELFF
cdr3_nt: TGTGCCAGCAGCTCGAACGCTAGGGAGGCCGGGGAGCTGTTTTTT

d_call: -
clone_size: -
v_call: TRBV23-1
j_call: TRBJ2-7
cdr3_aa: CASSQTTAYYEQYF
cdr3_nt: TGCGCCAGCAGTCAGACTACGGCTTACTACGAGCAGTACTTC

d_call: TRBD2
clone_size: few
v_call: TRBV7-2
j_call: TRBJ2-3
cdr3_aa: CASSGLAGVRDTQYF
cdr3_nt: TGTGCCAGCAGCGGACTAGCGGGAGTTCGAGATACGCAGTATTTT

d_call: -
clone_size: -
v_call: TRBV6-6
j_call: TRBJ1-2
cdr3_aa: CASSYFPQGPYGYTF
cdr3_nt: TGTGCCAGCAGTTACTTTCCCCAGGGGCCATATGGCTACACCTTC

d_call: -
clone_size: -
v_call: TRBV6-5
j_call: TRBJ1-2
cdr3_aa: CASIASGSLNGYTF
cdr3_nt: TGTGCCAGCATCGCGAGTGGGAGTTTGAATGGCTACACCTTC

d_call: TRBD2
clone_size: -
v_call: TRBV29-1
j_call: TRBJ2-5
cdr3_aa: CSVPTSGSMREQYF
cdr3_nt: TGCAGCGTTCCAACTAGCGGCTCGATGAGGGAGCAGTACTTC

d_call: -
clone_size: -
v_call: TRBV18
j_call: TRBJ1-2
cdr3_aa: CASSLGGGLSKGYTF
cdr3_nt: TGTGCCAGCTCACTTGGGGGGGGCCTCTCGAAAGGCTACACCTTC

d_call: TRBD2
clone_size: once
v_call: TRBV5-6
j_call: TRBJ2-1
cdr3_aa: CASSLGLAGREFF
cdr3_nt: TGTGCCAGCAGCCTAGGACTAGCGGGCAGGGAGTTCTTC

d_call: -
clone_size: -
v_call: TRBV7-2
j_call: TRBJ1-5
cdr3_aa: CASSLVGGQGWQPQHF
cdr3_nt: TGTGCCAGCAGCTTAGTGGGGGGGCAGGGATGGCAGCCCCAGCATTTT

d_call: TRBD2
clone_size: -
v_call: TRBV10-3
j_call: TRBJ2-3
cdr3_aa: CAITQDSGRGADTQYF
cdr3_nt: TGTGCCATCACTCAGGATAGCGGGAGAGGGGCAGATACGCAGTATTTT

d_call: -
clone_size: -
v_call: TRBV29-1
j_call: TRBJ1-4
cdr3_aa: CSVAGHGWGANEKLFF
cdr3_nt: TGCAGCGTTGCCGGACACGGATGGGGGGCTAATGAAAAACTGTTTTTT